This entry concerns a single TCR beta chain. Its specificity is unknown. Time point here: patch test 3, about 24 weeks after DPC sensitization. Treatment here: therapeutic diphenylcyclopropenone sensitization with weekly scalp DPC. Trimming removed 5 bases from V and 3 bases from J, with 5 bases in between. The CDR3 length is 10 residues. The germline CDR1 and CDR2 sequences are SQVTM and ANQGSEA. These data come from a study of human T cells and chemical hapten exposure. TCRdb re-called the RACE reads through MiXCR, storing one row per CDR3 protein. Among tens of thousands of distinct CDR3 sequences listed, roughly an eighth were seen once. Findings of the study overall: TCRs above 1 in 1000 frequency stayed constant with DPC sensitization.

This TCR was sampled from a man younger than 45 with alopecia areata. Some clones in this sample may be carry-over from other donors' samples. Sequencing used whole blood, obtained in connection with sensitization to the hapten diphenylcyclopropenone (DPC). This rearrangement joins TRBV29-1 to TRBJ2-7; D call uncertain. The CDR3 coding sequence is TGCAGCGTTAGGAACTACGAGCAGTACTTC. Translated: CSVRNYEQYF.